The subject of this entry is one T cell receptor beta chain. Its target is not known. Naive CD8 cells, CD45RO-negative and positively selected for CCR7, excluded terminally differentiated effector memory CD45RA+ cells. The data stem from a study of shared clonotypes between healthy human individuals. General observations from the study: At large depth, rarefaction still showed sorted-subset sequencing to be incomplete.

Deep-level settings were used for running the assay. Roughly 200 ng DNA, tens of thousands of T cell genomes, went into each sorted-subset replicate PCR. Some clones are missing from TCRdb's copy, which holds only in-frame ones; the method was immunoSEQ multiplex PCR. Of just over 2,000,000 clones in the sample, less than 95% were seen once. V gave up 3 bases and J gave up 2 bases; unmatched junction bases: 5. The CDR3 is 15 residues long. CDR1 MGHRA and CDR2 YSYEKL come from the germline V gene. This chain uses TRBV4-1 with TRBJ1-1; TRBD1 matches at 8 bases. Sequencing used naive CD8+ T cells sorted from blood. The receptor's source is a man in his late teens or twenties in good health. The CDR3 region is CASSQIDRGNTEAFF. The CDR3 DNA is TGCGCCAGCAGCCAGATCGACAGGGGCAACACTGAAGCTTTCTTT.